A single sample gave rise to the 31 T cell receptor beta chains below, sequenced in a study of blood T cells in healthy people across ages. Next came a second PCR, run for roughly 6 to 11 cycles, which used a sample-barcoded 5' primer along with a J-beta primer mix. TCRdb used MiXCR to reprocess the 5' RACE reads, holding one entry per CDR3 protein. This repertoire shows around 2 million distinct CDR3 sequences, 39% found once; its top ten account for under 25%. Source material: blood. These TCRs come from a human donor in good health.

J is TRBJ1-1 and V is TRBV28; tentative D call: TRBD1 (6 bases). The ends were cut back, 6 bases at V and 11 bases at J, with 19 bases in the middle. Per the germline V gene, CDR1 is MDHEN and CDR2 is SYDVKM. This CDR3 spans 13 amino acids. DNA for the CDR3: TGTGCCAGCAGGGCCAGGGGTCCCCCCTTGGCTTTCTTT. Amino acid sequence: CASRARGPPLAFF.

This clonotype has only a few counts. V and J are TRBV4-3 and TRBJ2-5, with TRBD2 matching over 11 bases. V shed 4 bases, J shed 4 bases, and the junction held 5 bases outside the gene matches. Looked up from germline, CDR1 is LGHNA and CDR2 is YSLEER. The CDR3 length is 15 residues. CDR3 DNA sequence: TGCGCCAGCAGCCCTAGCGGGGGGATGGCAGAGACCCAGTACTTC. It yields the protein CASSPSGGMAETQYF.

The chain employs TRBV20-1 and TRBJ2-7; perhaps D is TRBD1 or TRBD2 (5 bases each). This CDR3 spans 12 amino acids. Germline V CDR1 and CDR2: DFQATT, SNEGSKA (reference sequence). CDR3 DNA sequence: TGCAGGGCCCTATGGGACCCCTACGAGCAGTACTTC. This encodes CRALWDPYEQYF.

This clonotype was counted only a few times. The chain carries TRBV7-2 and TRBJ2-3; TRBD2 matches 10 bases. The germline V gene encodes CDR1 SGHTA and CDR2 FQGNSA. The CDR3 has 15 amino acids. Losses at the gene ends were 4 bases for V and 5 bases for J; bases not matched to a gene: 6. This CDR3 is CASSWVAGGEDTQYF. The CDR3 DNA is TGTGCCAGCAGCTGGGTAGCGGGGGGTGAAGATACGCAGTATTTT.

This clonotype was seen only once. The chain recombines TRBV7-3 with TRBJ2-1, with TRBD1 matching 9 bases. J lost 6 bases, V lost 9 bases, and 9 bases had no gene match. Looked up from germline, CDR1 is SGHTA and CDR2 is FQGTGA. The CDR3 spans 14 residues. The CDR3 sequence is CASRTGAMGNEQFF. Here the CDR3 DNA reads TGTGCCAGTCGGACAGGGGCTATGGGCAATGAGCAGTTCTTC. The whole variable domain, filled in from reference TRBV7-3 and TRBJ2-1, reads GAGVSQTPSNKVTEKGKYVELRCDPISGHTALYWYRQSLGQGPEFLIYFQGTGAADDSGLPNDRFFAVRPEGSVSTLKIQRTERGDSAVYLCASRTGAMGNEQFFGPGTRLTVL.

This clonotype was recorded at least ten times. This rearrangement joins TRBV6-5 to TRBJ2-3; TRBD1 aligns across 7 bases. The CDR3 sequence is 15 residues long. V was clipped by 6 bases and J by 1 base; unmatched bases: 7. From germline, CDR1 is MNHEY and CDR2 SVGAGI. CDR3 DNA: TGTGCCAGCAGCCCCGACAGGGTCCGCACAGATACGCAGTATTTT. Amino acids: CASSPDRVRTDTQYF.

The table lists this clonotype with a few counts. The chain has TRBV7-2 and TRBJ2-2, with D tentatively TRBD1 (6 bases). The CDR3 is 16 residues long. Looked up from germline, CDR1 is SGHTA and CDR2 is FQGNSA. The V end lost 6 bases, the J end lost 0 bases, and 14 bases lay between the germline ends. CDR3 bases: TGTGCCAGCAGTCACGACAGGATACCGAACACCGGGGAGCTGTTTTTT. This gives the protein CASSHDRIPNTGELFF.

The V and J genes are TRBV12-5 and TRBJ2-7; D may be TRBD1 (6 bases). Germline-derived CDR1 and CDR2 are LGHNT and FRNRAP. Trimming took off 3 bases at V and 5 bases at J, with 11 bases between the two ends. CDR3 length: 13 residues. For the CDR3, the DNA is TGTGCTAGTGGTTTTGGGGGCACGGACGAGCAGTACTTC. Its protein product is CASGFGGTDEQYF.

V is TRBV12-3 or TRBV12-4 and J is TRBJ1-1, with D hard to call. There are 11 residues in the CDR3. Trimming pared 6 bases from V and 8 bases from J, leaving 10 bases between. The CDR3 DNA reads TGTGCCAGCAGGACCGTGGGAGAAGCTTTCTTT. Translated: CASRTVGEAFF.

The gene calls are TRBV6-5 and TRBJ2-1; TRBD1 matches 7 bases. With V trimmed by 0 bases and J by 9 bases, 8 bases remained unmatched. Germline assignment: CDR1 MNHEY and CDR2 SVGAGI. CDR3 length: 15 amino acids. CDR3 loop: CASSYSGTEGSEQFF. The CDR3 DNA reads TGTGCCAGCAGTTACTCCGGGACAGAGGGCAGTGAGCAGTTCTTC.

This clonotype was seen only a few times. This rearrangement joins TRBV10-3 to TRBJ2-2; 7 bases match TRBD1. Germline V gene sequence: CDR1 ENHRY, CDR2 SYGVKD. This CDR3 is built from 16 residues. V trimming: 0 bases; J trimming: 4 bases; junction bases outside the gene matches: 5. This CDR3 reads CAISESDRAGTGELFF. The CDR3 region has the DNA TGTGCCATCAGTGAGTCCGACAGGGCAGGCACCGGGGAGCTGTTTTTT.

The V call is TRBV10-3, the J call TRBJ1-1; D gene ambiguous. Germline CDR1 reads ENHRY; CDR2 reads SYGVKD. Trimming removed 5 bases from V and 1 base from J, with 11 bases in between. The CDR3 covers 14 residues. The CDR3 sequence is CAISPSSSNTEAFF. The CDR3 bases are TGTGCCATCAGTCCTTCAAGCTCGAACACTGAAGCTTTCTTT.

This clonotype was found a few times. V and J are TRBV6-6 and TRBJ1-6, with D perhaps matching TRBD1 (5 bases). The CDR3 length is 14 residues. Germline CDR1 is MNHNY and CDR2 is SVGAGI (reference sequence). V was pared by 5 bases and J by 9 bases, with 14 bases between. CDR3 sequence reads: CASSDRDRVSPLHF. CDR3 DNA sequence: TGTGCCAGCAGTGATCGGGACCGTGTTTCACCCCTCCACTTT.

This chain connects TRBV20-1 to TRBJ1-2, with no clear D. CDR1 and CDR2 (germline): DFQATT, SNEGSKA (reference sequence). The CDR3 has 15 residues. V was clipped by 5 bases and J by 6 bases, with 22 bases between them. CDR3 DNA sequence: TGCAGTGCTGGCGGATTATTCCAATCGGGAAATGGCTACACCTTC. Translation: CSAGGLFQSGNGYTF.

The rearrangement links TRBV4-3 to TRBJ2-1; 9 nucleotides align to TRBD2. CDR1 and CDR2 (germline): LGHNA, YSLEER. This CDR3 is 16 amino acids long. V lost 3 bases, J lost 0 bases, and 3 bases stayed unmatched. The CDR3 DNA reads TGCGCCAGCAGCCAGCTTAGCGGGGGCTCCTACAATGAGCAGTTCTTC. It translates to CASSQLSGGSYNEQFF.

The chain recombines TRBV4-1 with TRBJ1-2; TRBD1 is a possible D gene (5 bases). This CDR3 comprises 15 residues. Germline CDR1 MGHRA, CDR2 YSYEKL. Trimming stripped 0 bases from V and 4 bases from J, with 12 bases between. Written as DNA, the CDR3 is TGCGCCAGCAGCCAAGATATGGGGCAGACCTATGGCTACACCTTC. Translating it yields CASSQDMGQTYGYTF.

The rearrangement joins TRBV12-3 or TRBV12-4 to TRBJ2-7, with 9 positions matching TRBD2. The ends lost 3 bases at V and 4 bases at J; junction bases unmatched: 7. This CDR3 is built from 15 residues. The CDR3 nucleotides read TGTGCCAGCAGTTTGGGGACTAGCTATTGGTACGAGCAGTACTTC. Translating gives CASSLGTSYWYEQYF.

The rearrangement links TRBV7-2 to TRBJ2-7; D call uncertain. Trimming pared 4 bases from V and 0 bases from J, leaving 7 bases between. Germline CDR1 is SGHTA and CDR2 is FQGNSA. This CDR3 is built from 13 residues. The CDR3 sequence is CASSYVTSYEQYF. Written as DNA, the CDR3 is TGTGCCAGCAGCTATGTTACCTCCTACGAGCAGTACTTC.

This clonotype was seen only a few times. V is TRBV6-4 and J is TRBJ1-2; 7 nucleotides match TRBD1. The CDR3 extends over 14 amino acids. Trimming cost V 6 bases and J 5 bases; bases outside gene matches: 9. Germline CDR1 reads MRHNA; CDR2 reads SNTAGT. CDR3 sequence: CASRASGTEYGYTF. CDR3 DNA: TGTGCCAGCAGAGCCTCCGGGACAGAGTATGGCTACACCTTC.

The V gene is TRBV7-2, the J gene TRBJ2-3; D is ambiguous. The CDR3 consists of 14 residues. CDR1 SGHTA and CDR2 FQGNSA come from the germline V gene. Trimming took 5 bases from V and 10 from J, leaving 19 bases between them. The CDR3 is CASSPDRVMYSQYF. The CDR3, as DNA: TGTGCCAGCAGCCCAGACCGGGTGATGTACTCGCAGTATTTT.

This clonotype was counted only a few times. The V call is TRBV7-8, the J call TRBJ1-1, with D maybe TRBD1 (5 bases). Germline V gene sequence: CDR1 SGHVS, CDR2 FQNEAQ. V was pared by 5 bases and J by 6 bases, with 13 bases between. The CDR3 spans 13 residues. DNA for the CDR3: TGTGCCAGCAGCGTCTCCTCGGGGGCTGAAGCTTTCTTT. It specifies CASSVSSGAEAFF.

This clonotype was picked up a small number of times. Here the CDR3 reads CASRSGGALREQFF. CDR3 nucleotides: TGCGCCAGCAGGAGCGGGGGGGCCCTCAGAGAGCAGTTCTTC. The genes are TRBV4-1 and TRBJ2-1; 10 positions agree with TRBD2. Germline CDR1 MGHRA, CDR2 YSYEKL. Germline trimming cut 6 bases from V and 10 bases from J; bases unmatched to any gene: 9. The length of the CDR3 is 14 residues.

The V and J genes are TRBV14 and TRBJ2-7; no reliable D call. Per the germline V gene, CDR1 is SGHDN and CDR2 is FVKESK. Trimming shortened V by 8 bases and J by 6 bases, and 14 bases separated the two germline ends. The CDR3 consists of 12 residues. The DNA of the CDR3 is TGTGCCAGCCGTAGCCTTTTTCGCGAGCAGTACTTC. Translating it yields CASRSLFREQYF.

The V call is TRBV29-1, the J call TRBJ2-3; perhaps TRBD2 as D (7 bases). Germline CDR1 is SQVTM and CDR2 is ANQGSEA. CDR3 length equals 14 residues. Trimming pared 4 bases from V and 1 base from J, leaving 12 bases between. CDR3 nucleotide sequence: TGCAGCGTTGGTGGGGGGGCTCGCACAGATACGCAGTATTTT. Protein: CSVGGGARTDTQYF.

This clonotype was counted a single time. The J gene is TRBJ1-5, the V gene TRBV7-2, with D possibly being TRBD1 (5 bases). CDR1 is SGHTA, CDR2 FQGNSA, per germline. The CDR3 spans 13 residues. Trimming stripped 6 bases from V and 7 bases from J, with 13 bases between. CDR3 protein: CASSPQGQQPQHF. In DNA, the CDR3 is TGTGCCAGCAGTCCGCAGGGTCAACAGCCCCAGCATTTT.

V usage is TRBV27 and J usage is TRBJ2-1, with TRBD2 matching over 7 bases. J gave up 9 bases and V 5 bases, and 10 bases lay outside the gene matches. Germline CDR1 MNHEY, CDR2 SMNVEV (reference sequence). The CDR3 totals 14 residues. The CDR3: CASSPGLGVGEQFF. As DNA, the CDR3 is TGTGCCAGCAGTCCCGGACTAGGGGTCGGTGAGCAGTTCTTC.

The rearrangement joins TRBV20-1 to TRBJ2-7; TRBD2 aligns across 11 bases. With 3 bases clipped from V and 2 bases from J, the junction kept 6 bases outside the gene matches. This CDR3 has 15 residues. From germline, CDR1 is DFQATT and CDR2 SNEGSKA (reference sequence). CDR3 nucleotides: TGCAGTGCTAGCTACCTAGCGGGGGGAACCTACGAGCAGTACTTC. It codes for CSASYLAGGTYEQYF.

The V and J genes are TRBV6-6 and TRBJ2-4, with 10 bases aligning to TRBD1. This CDR3 spans 16 amino acids. The germline gives CDR1 MNHNY, CDR2 SVGAGI (reference sequence). V lost 8 bases and J lost 8; bases outside the gene matches: 15. The CDR3 spells CASGKGTGARLDIQYF. The CDR3 nucleotides are TGTGCCAGCGGGAAGGGGACAGGGGCCCGATTGGACATTCAGTACTTC.

Worth noting for this clonotype: The junction shows a germline mismatch at one end, possibly a read error. The chain uses TRBV4-2 and TRBJ2-3, with D possibly matching TRBD2 (6 bases). In germline, CDR1 is LGHNA, CDR2 YNFKEQ. The CDR3 totals 16 residues. CDR3 bases: TGTGCCAGCAGCCAAGAGGGGCCCGGGAGCATAGATACGCAGTATTTT. Its protein product is CASSQEGPGSIDTQYF.

The rearrangement uses TRBV7-2 and TRBJ2-7, with no clear D. Trimming removed 5 bases at V and 2 bases at J, with 13 bases between. The CDR3 length is 14 residues. In germline, CDR1 is SGHTA, CDR2 FQGNSA. Written as DNA, the CDR3 is TGTGCCAGCAGCCGGCCCTATGCGCCCTACGAGCAGTACTTC. Encoded protein: CASSRPYAPYEQYF.

In its sample, this clonotype was seen a few times. The rearrangement uses TRBV7-9 and TRBJ2-7; no reliable D call. Trimming took 4 bases from V and 7 from J, leaving 32 bases between them. Germline CDR1 SEHNR, CDR2 FQNEAQ (reference sequence). This CDR3 has 19 amino acids. The CDR3 DNA reads TGTGCCAGCAGCTCCCCCGCCCTCACCCAAACTTCGGGTATTAATGAGCAGTACTTC. Translating gives CASSSPALTQTSGINEQYF.